These 8 T cell receptor beta chains came from one sample sequenced in a study of cytomegalovirus exposure and HLA in healthy donors. The PCR had 60 Vbeta and 13 Jbeta primers. Produced via immunoSEQ multiplex PCR; TCRdb's table is partial and in-frame only. The sample has tens of thousands of clones, 68% seen once. Sequencing used PBMCs. All receptors derive from a man aged 35 to 55 in good health and CMV-seropositive.

The chain couples TRBV18 to TRBJ2-7; TRBD1 might be the D (5 bases). This CDR3 comprises 14 residues. Germline CDR1 and CDR2: KGHSH and LQKENI. V was trimmed by 3 bases and J by 7 bases, leaving 16 bases between them. The CDR3 DNA sequence: TGTGCCAGCTCACCCTTAGACAGCCCTGTGGAGCAGTACTTC. Its translation is CASSPLDSPVEQYF.

This clone was found a few times. The V and J genes are TRBV27 and TRBJ2-1, with 9 bases fitting TRBD2. The CDR3 runs 13 residues. V dropped 0 bases and J dropped 10; count of bases not matched to a gene: 1. Germline loops: CDR1 MNHEY, CDR2 SMNVEV (reference sequence). CDR3 protein: CASSLSRGGEQFF. CDR3 in DNA: TGTGCCAGCAGTTTATCGCGGGGGGGCGAGCAGTTCTTC.

This sequence joins TRBV4-1 and TRBJ2-5, with 10 bases aligning to TRBD2. V lost 0 bases to trimming and J lost 5 bases; unmatched junction nucleotides: 6. Germline assignment: CDR1 MGHRA and CDR2 YSYEKL. This CDR3 is 16 amino acids long. DNA for the CDR3: TGCGCCAGCAGCCAAGAACGAGCGGGGGGGGATGAGACCCAGTACTTC. It translates to CASSQERAGGDETQYF.

This chain joins TRBV7-8 and TRBJ1-5, with TRBD1 matching 8 bases. CDR1 and CDR2 from the germline V gene are SGHVS and FQNEAQ. CDR3 size: 16 residues. J lost 6 bases, V lost 2 bases, and 9 bases had no gene match. The CDR3 sequence: CASSLTPYRGSQPQHF. The CDR3 DNA reads as TGTGCCAGCAGCTTAACCCCATACAGGGGGAGTCAGCCCCAGCATTTT.

This clone was seen only a few times. The chain uses TRBV12-5 and TRBJ2-1; 14 bases line up with TRBD2. The CDR3 contains 21 residues. Germline CDR1 LGHNT, CDR2 FRNRAP. The trim removed 0 bases at V and 3 bases at J, leaving 13 bases unmatched. CDR3 loop: CASGLVPIAGLAGGFYNEQFF. In DNA form, the CDR3 reads TGTGCTAGTGGTTTGGTACCAATAGCAGGACTAGCGGGAGGATTCTACAATGAGCAGTTCTTC.

This clone has a single count. This chain links TRBV2 with TRBJ2-1; 7 nucleotides match TRBD2. CDR1 and CDR2 from the germline V gene are SNHLY and FYNNEI. This CDR3 has 13 residues. V lost 6 bases to trimming and J lost 5 bases; unmatched junction nucleotides: 4. CDR3 sequence reads: CASSGLVDNEQFF. The CDR3, as DNA: TGTGCCAGCAGCGGACTAGTTGACAATGAGCAGTTCTTC.

This chain uses TRBV4-2 with TRBJ1-4, with D hard to call. This CDR3 has 14 amino acids. The V end was cut by 0 bases, the J end by 7 bases, with 9 bases between. Per germline, CDR1 LGHNA and CDR2 YNFKEQ. The DNA for the CDR3 is TGTGCCAGCAGCCAAGATCATGGCGGTGAAAAACTGTTTTTT. It encodes CASSQDHGGEKLFF.

The chain uses TRBV5-1 and TRBJ2-2; D unclear. The CDR3 loop spans 16 amino acids. Germline V gene lookup returns CDR1 SGHRS and CDR2 YFSETQ. Trimming took 0 bases from V and 4 from J, leaving 13 bases between them. The DNA for the CDR3 is TGCGCCAGCAGCTTGGGTTGGGTGGAGAGCACCGGGGAGCTGTTTTTT. Amino acids: CASSLGWVESTGELFF.